These 4 T cell receptor beta chains originate from one sample sequenced in a study of cytomegalovirus exposure and HLA in healthy donors (dated by TCRdb to the late 2010s). Receptor amplification or capture employed the immunoSEQ multiplex PCR assay. A mixture of 60 forward primers for TCR Vbeta segments and 13 reverse primers for TCR Jbeta segments was used in the multiplex PCR. TCRdb limited this immuneACCESS table to in-frame rearrangements with V and J called. A share of clones is missing; checked studies link under half to unresolved V genes, and the rest is unexplained. For this sample the table gives some 110,000 clones, of which roughly 80% were detected only once. Of the sample, approximately 8.6% falls within the top ten clones. Sequenced sample: PBMCs. The receptor source for this set is a woman in her thirties or forties in good health and CMV-seropositive.

The rearrangement uses TRBV19 and TRBJ2-7; 10 bases agree with TRBD1. The CDR3 spans 15 residues. CDR1 and CDR2 (germline): LNHDA, SQIVND (reference sequence). The V and J ends lost 8 bases and 4 bases, in that order; junction bases with no gene match: 11. The CDR3 loop reads CASGSRGTGDYEQYF. In DNA form, the CDR3 reads TGTGCCAGTGGCTCCAGGGGGACAGGGGATTACGAGCAGTACTTC.

This chain uses TRBV6-5 with TRBJ2-1; TRBD1 is a possible D gene (6 bases). The length of the CDR3 is 12 residues. In germline, CDR1 is MNHEY, CDR2 SVGAGI. Trimming shortened V by 2 bases and J by 15 bases, and 14 bases separated the two germline ends. The DNA of the CDR3 is TGTGCCAGCAGTTACCTGACAGGACTTCTGTTCTTC. Protein product: CASSYLTGLLFF.

The genes are TRBV4-2 and TRBJ2-5; TRBD2 matches at 10 bases. With 1 base clipped from V and 0 bases from J, the junction kept 8 bases outside the gene matches. The germline gives CDR1 LGHNA, CDR2 YNFKEQ. This CDR3 region has 18 residues. CDR3 region: CASSQGSGGPQYQETQYF. CDR3 nucleotides: TGTGCCAGCAGCCAAGGTAGCGGGGGGCCCCAGTACCAAGAGACCCAGTACTTC.

The chain links TRBV7-6 to TRBJ2-7; 7 bases agree with TRBD2. The ends lost 4 bases at V and 0 bases at J; junction bases unmatched: 3. The CDR3 is made up of 14 amino acids. Germline V lookup: CDR1 SGHVS, CDR2 FNYEAQ. The CDR3 DNA is TGTGCCAGCAGCTCCCTAGCGGCCTCCTACGAGCAGTACTTC. It codes for CASSSLAASYEQYF.